This entry lists 11 T cell receptor beta chains sequenced from one sample in a study of cytomegalovirus exposure and HLA in healthy donors. Sequencing used immunoSEQ multiplex PCR; TCRdb keeps in-frame clones, though not all of them. The top ten clones hold around 1.3% of a sample with about 240,000 clones, approximately 83% of them seen once. Sequenced: PBMCs. These receptors came from a woman aged 25-40 years in good health and CMV-seropositive.

This clone appeared a few times. This sequence joins TRBV5-1 and TRBJ1-1; TRBD1 might be the D (6 bases). V was trimmed by 5 bases and J by 7 bases, leaving 15 bases between them. Per germline, CDR1 SGHRS and CDR2 YFSETQ. The CDR3 is 13 amino acids. This CDR3 is CASREAGTHEAFF. The DNA for the CDR3 is TGCGCCAGCAGAGAAGCCGGGACACATGAAGCTTTCTTT. Based on the CDR3 plus reference TRBV5-1 and TRBJ1-1, the full variable domain is KAGVTQTPRYLIKTRGQQVTLSCSPISGHRSVSWYQQTPGQGLQFLFEYFSETQRNKGNFPGRFSGRQFSNSRSEMNVSTLELGDSALYLCASREAGTHEAFFGQGTRLTVV.

This chain uses TRBV5-5 with TRBJ2-7; TRBD2 matches 10 bases. Trimming at V came to 2 bases and at J to 3 bases, leaving 5 bases not matched to a gene. CDR3 length equals 15 residues. The germline CDR1 and CDR2 sequences are SGHKS and YYEKEE (reference sequence). CDR3 loop: CASSLGTSADYEQYF. CDR3 DNA sequence: TGTGCCAGCAGCTTAGGGACTAGCGCTGACTACGAGCAGTACTTC.

A remark on this clone: At one end the junction does not follow the germline gene, possibly because of a read error. This chain links TRBV5-1 with TRBJ2-7, with a tentative D call TRBD1 (7 bases). Germline V lookup: CDR1 SGHRS, CDR2 YFSETQ. CDR3 length: 14 residues. The CDR3 DNA follows: TGCGCCAGCAGCTTGGCCGGGGTGGAGGGGGCAGTTTTCTTC. This codes for CASSLAGVEGAVFF.

This clone was observed a handful of times. V is TRBV2 and J is TRBJ1-2; 8 bases fit TRBD1. In germline, CDR1 is SNHLY, CDR2 FYNNEI. V was clipped by 1 base and J by 2 bases; unmatched bases: 6. There are 16 residues in the CDR3. CDR3 in DNA: TGTGCCAGCAGTGAAGGTCCGGGACAGGCGAACTATGGCTACACCTTC. It yields the protein CASSEGPGQANYGYTF.

This clone was seen once. The chain links TRBV9 to TRBJ2-3; 10 bases agree with TRBD1. CDR3 length: 16 residues. Germline V gene sequence: CDR1 SGDLS, CDR2 YYNGEE. V gave up 0 bases and J gave up 6 bases; unmatched junction bases: 7. The CDR3 spells CASSVGGTGVSDTQYF. Written as DNA, the CDR3 is TGTGCCAGCAGCGTAGGAGGGACAGGGGTCTCCGATACGCAGTATTTT. The whole variable domain, remainder taken from reference TRBV9 and TRBJ2-3, is DSGVTQTPKHLITATGQRVTLRCSPRSGDLSVYWYQQSLDQGLQFLIQYYNGEERAKGNILERFSAQQFPDLHSELNLSSLELGDSALYFCASSVGGTGVSDTQYFGPGTRLTVL.

The chain combines TRBV28 with TRBJ2-7; D unresolved. CDR3 length equals 14 residues. Germline assignment: CDR1 MDHEN and CDR2 SYDVKM. V dropped 3 bases and J dropped 2 bases, with 11 bases sitting between them. CDR3 amino acids: CASSFSQLTYEQYF. Here the CDR3 DNA reads TGTGCCAGCAGTTTTTCACAGCTAACCTACGAGCAGTACTTC.

The chain carries TRBV6-6 and TRBJ1-3; 7 nucleotides agree with TRBD1. CDR3 length: 16 residues. In germline, CDR1 is MNHNY, CDR2 SVGAGI (reference sequence). J gave up 2 bases and V 2 bases, and 6 bases lay outside the gene matches. CDR3 region: CASSYPLTGTGNTIYF. The CDR3, as DNA: TGTGCCAGCAGTTACCCATTGACAGGGACTGGAAACACCATATATTTT.

The sample holds one count of this clone. The V gene is TRBV28, the J gene TRBJ1-2; TRBD1 aligns across 11 bases. V dropped 6 bases and J dropped 5; count of bases not matched to a gene: 8. The length of the CDR3 is 15 residues. Germline values: CDR1 MDHEN, CDR2 SYDVKM. The DNA of the CDR3 is TGTGCCAGCAGAACAACCGGACAGGGGGCATATGGCTACACCTTC. Translation: CASRTTGQGAYGYTF.

The chain uses TRBV28 and TRBJ1-1; D is possibly TRBD1 (6 bases). Germline V lookup: CDR1 MDHEN, CDR2 SYDVKM. V lost 11 bases, J lost 2 bases, and 15 bases lay in between. CDR3 length equals 13 residues. The DNA of the CDR3 is TGTGCCGGACAGCAGTACCGCAACACTGAAGCTTTCTTT. Protein sequence: CAGQQYRNTEAFF.

J is TRBJ1-2 and V is TRBV9; 8 bases map to TRBD1. Trimming at V came to 4 bases and at J to 8 bases, leaving 13 bases not matched to a gene. The CDR3 is 15 amino acids. CDR1 and CDR2 (germline): SGDLS, YYNGEE. CDR3 region: CASSFSGQGSWGYTF. The CDR3 DNA reads as TGTGCCAGCAGCTTTTCCGGACAGGGATCGTGGGGCTACACCTTC.

The chain uses TRBV29-1 and TRBJ2-7, with 11 bases aligning to TRBD2. The CDR3 has 15 residues. Germline-derived CDR1 and CDR2 are SQVTM and ANQGSEA. Trimming cost V 3 bases and J 3 bases; bases outside gene matches: 7. DNA for the CDR3: TGCAGCGTTGACCTGACTAGCGGGAACGTCTACGAGCAGTACTTC. It specifies CSVDLTSGNVYEQYF.